The 26 T cell receptor beta chains presented below share a single source sample, sequenced in a study of shared clonotypes between healthy human individuals (dated by TCRdb to about 2020). Libraries were constructed by the immunoSEQ multiplex PCR assay. TCRdb's version of the immuneACCESS table is confined to in-frame rearrangements and falls short of the full clone set. An unresolved V gene accounts for under half of the shortfall where checked; the remainder is of unknown origin. Counted in this sample were about 2 million clones; about 95% of them appeared once. The ten largest clones capture approximately 1.2% of the sample. For the CD8 naive samples, CD45RO-negative cells were positively selected for CCR7, yielding a CD45RA+CCR7+ population from which TemRA cells were excluded. Sequencing was performed on naive CD8+ T cells sorted from blood. The intended sense of this specimen's cell subset or site label: CD45RA+CCR7+. The source of these receptors is a man in his late teens or twenties in good health.

The chain combines TRBV19 with TRBJ2-1; 11 bases are shared with TRBD2. Per germline, CDR1 LNHDA and CDR2 SQIVND (reference sequence). The CDR3 has 15 amino acids. Trimming at V came to 7 bases and at J to 3 bases, leaving 5 bases not matched to a gene. CDR3 DNA: TGTGCCAGTACCTCCGGGACTAGCGGCTACAATGAGCAGTTCTTC. Protein: CASTSGTSGYNEQFF.

V gene TRBV7-9 combines with J gene TRBJ2-1; either TRBD1 or TRBD2 may supply D (5 bases each). V dropped 5 bases and J dropped 5 bases, with 16 bases sitting between them. The CDR3 runs 15 residues. CDR1 SEHNR and CDR2 FQNEAQ come from the germline V gene (reference sequence). Here the CDR3 DNA reads TGTGCCAGCAGCCCGTCATCCGGGGCGAACAATGAGCAGTTCTTC. Translating gives CASSPSSGANNEQFF.

The chain combines TRBV5-6 with TRBJ1-4, with TRBD1 matching over 7 bases. Germline V gene lookup returns CDR1 SGHDT and CDR2 YYEEEE. There are 13 residues in the CDR3. The junction had 8 bases not matched to a gene; V was cut back by 7 bases and J by 8 bases. CDR3 protein: CASSDRVDEKLFF. The CDR3 DNA sequence: TGTGCCAGCTCCGACAGGGTTGACGAAAAACTGTTTTTT.

V and J are TRBV7-2 and TRBJ2-3; 7 bases match TRBD1. The J segment lost 1 base and the V segment lost 7 bases, leaving 11 bases of the junction unmatched. Germline CDR1 and CDR2: SGHTA and FQGNSA. The CDR3 spans 16 residues. The CDR3 region has the DNA TGTGCCAGCACCCAATCAGGGCAGGGGGGCACAGATACGCAGTATTTT. Its protein is CASTQSGQGGTDTQYF.

The chain combines TRBV9 with TRBJ2-1; 8 bases are shared with TRBD2. Germline CDR1 SGDLS, CDR2 YYNGEE. The J segment lost 5 bases and the V segment lost 1 base, leaving 2 bases of the junction unmatched. CDR3 length equals 14 residues. The CDR3 DNA reads TGTGCCAGCAGCGTATCGGGGGGGCACAATGAGCAGTTCTTC. Translated: CASSVSGGHNEQFF.

The chain employs TRBV5-1 and TRBJ2-5; 8 bases agree with TRBD2. The V and J ends lost 4 bases and 1 base, in that order; junction bases with no gene match: 9. The CDR3 length is 16 residues. Looked up from germline, CDR1 is SGHRS and CDR2 is YFSETQ. The CDR3 spells CASSVLTSGLQETQYF. The CDR3 nucleotides read TGCGCCAGCAGCGTTTTAACTAGCGGTCTCCAAGAGACCCAGTACTTC.

For the CDR3, the DNA is TGCGCCAGCAGCTTAGCGTGGGGGGCCTACGAGCAGTACTTC. Protein sequence: CASSLAWGAYEQYF. This sequence joins TRBV5-1 and TRBJ2-7; tentatively, D is TRBD2 (6 bases). The CDR3 extends over 14 amino acids. Trimming took off 2 bases at V and 2 bases at J, with 11 bases between the two ends. The V gene's germline CDR1 is SGHRS and CDR2 YFSETQ.

The rearrangement uses TRBV7-6 and TRBJ2-3, with D possibly being TRBD1 or TRBD2 (5 bases each). Germline-derived CDR1 and CDR2 are SGHVS and FNYEAQ. V was pared by 5 bases and J by 4 bases, with 25 bases between. The CDR3 is 18 residues long. CDR3 nucleotide sequence: TGTGCCAGCAGCCCACTGCCAGGACACTCCGAGGGGCCAGATACGCAGTATTTT. Amino acids: CASSPLPGHSEGPDTQYF.

This rearrangement joins TRBV11-3 to TRBJ2-5; the match to TRBD2 covers 14 bases. The CDR3 sequence is 17 residues long. The germline CDR1 and CDR2 sequences are SGHNT and YENEEA. The V and J ends lost 3 bases and 5 bases, in that order; junction bases with no gene match: 8. In nucleotides, the CDR3 is TGTGCCAGCAGCTTGTCCGGGACTAGCGGGAGAGGGGAGACCCAGTACTTC. Translating it yields CASSLSGTSGRGETQYF.

The CDR3 protein is CASSLGTSYLDGEQFF. The CDR3 DNA sequence: TGTGCCAGCAGCTTAGGGACTAGTTACTTAGACGGTGAGCAGTTCTTC. V usage is TRBV7-3 and J usage is TRBJ2-1; 8 nucleotides agree with TRBD2. The CDR3 covers 16 residues. V dropped 2 bases and J dropped 9; count of bases not matched to a gene: 12. Looked up from germline, CDR1 is SGHTA and CDR2 is FQGTGA.

V gene TRBV6-1 combines with J gene TRBJ2-1; D could derive from TRBD1 or TRBD2 (5 bases each). The CDR3 spans 16 residues. The V gene lost 0 bases and the J gene lost 12 bases, with 21 bases spanning the gap. The germline gives CDR1 MNHNS, CDR2 SASEGT. This chain's CDR3 is CASSEAPDSYGNGQFF. The DNA of the CDR3 is TGTGCCAGCAGTGAAGCGCCTGACAGCTACGGGAACGGGCAGTTCTTC.

The rearrangement joins TRBV7-9 to TRBJ2-3, with D possibly being TRBD1 or TRBD2 (6 bases each). This CDR3 contains 14 residues. Germline CDR1 and CDR2: SEHNR and FQNEAQ (reference sequence). With 7 bases removed from V and 2 bases from J, the gap between germline ends came to 13 bases. DNA for the CDR3: TGTGCCAGCAAGACAGGACTAAACACAGATACGCAGTATTTT. Translation gives CASKTGLNTDTQYF.

The chain couples TRBV13 to TRBJ2-6; D is tentatively TRBD1 or TRBD2 (5 bases each). This CDR3 spans 17 amino acids. CDR1 is PRHDT and CDR2 is FYEKMQ in the germline V gene (reference sequence). V was pared by 6 bases and J by 0 bases, with 15 bases between. The DNA for the CDR3 is TGTGCCAGCAGTCCCGAGAGGGGAAGCTCTGGGGCCAACGTCCTGACTTTC. Protein sequence: CASSPERGSSGANVLTF.

The chain has TRBV5-5 and TRBJ1-6; possible D gene TRBD1, 5 bases. The V gene's germline CDR1 is SGHKS and CDR2 YYEKEE (reference sequence). Trimming removed 0 bases at V and 9 bases at J, with 7 bases between. The CDR3 contains 13 residues. CDR3 region: CASSLVGGSPLHF. CDR3 bases: TGTGCCAGCAGCTTGGTTGGGGGTTCACCCCTCCACTTT.

This clone has only one observation. The gene calls are TRBV9 and TRBJ1-5; D is uncertain. CDR1 is SGDLS and CDR2 is YYNGEE in the germline V gene. This CDR3 is 15 amino acids long. V gave up 4 bases and J gave up 0 bases, with 11 bases separating them. This CDR3 is CASSLTPDSNQPQHF. CDR3 bases: TGTGCCAGCAGCCTAACCCCCGATAGCAATCAGCCCCAGCATTTT.

On this clone itself: The junction departs from germline at one end; a sequencing error may be responsible. The chain recombines TRBV10-1 with TRBJ2-1; tentatively, D is TRBD1 or TRBD2 (5 bases each). Germline-derived CDR1 and CDR2 are WNHNN and SYGVQD (reference sequence). This CDR3 is 14 amino acids long. The CDR3 loop reads CASNEGRAYNEQFF. DNA of the CDR3: TGCGCCAGCAATGAGGGCAGGGCTTACAATGAGCAGTTCTTC.

The rearrangement uses TRBV2 and TRBJ2-1; D gene unclear. Per the germline V gene, CDR1 is SNHLY and CDR2 is FYNNEI. CDR3 length equals 13 residues. The germline V and J ends were trimmed by 5 bases and 5 bases, with 10 bases remaining between them. The CDR3 loop is CASSRVSNNEQFF. The CDR3 nucleotides read TGTGCCAGCAGTAGGGTCTCTAACAATGAGCAGTTCTTC.

This clone was counted a single time. V usage is TRBV18 and J usage is TRBJ2-7; no clear D. Germline V gene sequence: CDR1 KGHSH, CDR2 LQKENI. The CDR3 sequence is 14 residues long. The V gene lost 2 bases and the J gene lost 2 bases, with 10 bases spanning the gap. For the CDR3, the DNA is TGTGCCAGCTCACCAATAGACGGACCCTACGAGCAGTACTTC. Residues: CASSPIDGPYEQYF.

The chain recombines TRBV19 with TRBJ2-5; 8 nucleotides align to TRBD1. CDR3 length equals 14 residues. Germline V gene sequence: CDR1 LNHDA, CDR2 SQIVND (reference sequence). With 5 bases clipped from V and 4 bases from J, the junction kept 6 bases outside the gene matches. The CDR3, as DNA: TGTGCCAGTAGTCTCACAGGGGGGCCAGAGACCCAGTACTTC. Its translation: CASSLTGGPETQYF.

This clone was seen a handful of times. This CDR3 is also generated by other DNA sequences in the sample. J is TRBJ1-1 and V is TRBV9; D uncertain. This CDR3 is 12 amino acids long. CDR1 and CDR2 (germline): SGDLS, YYNGEE. Trimming removed 0 bases at V and 4 bases at J, with 4 bases between. CDR3 region: CASSVAGTEAFF. Here the CDR3 DNA reads TGTGCCAGCAGCGTAGCCGGCACTGAAGCTTTCTTT.

The CDR3 region has the DNA TGTGCCAGCAGCTTGGAGGCGGGAGGGCCAGGGGATACGCAGTATTTT. Protein product: CASSLEAGGPGDTQYF. The rearrangement links TRBV5-6 to TRBJ2-3, with 9 bases lining up with TRBD2. Germline V lookup: CDR1 SGHDT, CDR2 YYEEEE. CDR3 length equals 16 residues. The V gene end was trimmed by 0 bases and the J gene end by 6 bases; junction bases not matched to a gene: 8.

The chain combines TRBV7-9 with TRBJ2-7; 9 bases map to TRBD1. The V and J ends lost 0 bases and 2 bases, in that order; junction bases with no gene match: 8. Germline CDR1 SEHNR, CDR2 FQNEAQ (reference sequence). The CDR3 runs to 17 residues. The CDR3 DNA follows: TGTGCCAGCAGCTTAGCACGGCAGGGACAGGGAGCCTACGAGCAGTACTTC. Amino acid sequence: CASSLARQGQGAYEQYF.

J is TRBJ2-3 and V is TRBV10-3, with 7 nucleotides matching TRBD1. The CDR3 has 16 residues. The trim removed 6 bases at V and 2 bases at J, leaving 11 bases unmatched. The germline gives CDR1 ENHRY, CDR2 SYGVKD. CDR3 DNA sequence: TGTGCCATCAGGCGAGGGGACAGACAGTCCACAGATACGCAGTATTTT. This codes for CAIRRGDRQSTDTQYF.

V usage is TRBV6-1 and J usage is TRBJ2-4, with 8 nucleotides matching TRBD1. Germline CDR1 MNHNS, CDR2 SASEGT. The CDR3 loop spans 17 amino acids. V lost 0 bases, J lost 0 bases, and 4 bases stayed unmatched. The CDR3 sequence is CASSEARQGLAKNIQYF. CDR3 DNA: TGTGCCAGCAGTGAAGCCAGACAGGGGCTAGCCAAAAACATTCAGTACTTC.

Comments on this clone: This sample includes further DNA sequences coding for the same CDR3. The rearrangement links TRBV19 to TRBJ2-7, with D possibly matching TRBD1 (5 bases). Trimming pared 1 base from V and 1 base from J, leaving 8 bases between. There are 14 residues in the CDR3. Germline CDR1 reads LNHDA; CDR2 reads SQIVND (reference sequence). CDR3 region: CASSIVPGSYEQYF. CDR3 nucleotide sequence: TGTGCCAGTAGTATAGTGCCAGGGTCCTACGAGCAGTACTTC.

The chain combines TRBV29-1 with TRBJ2-7; TRBD1 is a possible D gene (6 bases). Germline loops: CDR1 SQVTM, CDR2 ANQGSEA. This CDR3 comprises 13 residues. V was trimmed by 4 bases and J by 3 bases, leaving 13 bases between them. CDR3 DNA sequence: TGCAGCGTTGTCGACAGGACAAACTACGAGCAGTACTTC. Translation: CSVVDRTNYEQYF.